These 24 T cell receptor beta chains came from one sample sequenced in a study of CD8 T cells in Susac syndrome. Roughly 0.45 to 1 ug RNA was reverse transcribed with random hexamers. TCRdb re-called the immunoSEQ multiplex PCR reads through MiXCR, storing one row per CDR3 protein. The sample records approximately 190,000 distinct CDR3 sequences, about 94% being singletons. Input material: CD4+ T cells from PBMCs. All receptors come from a human donor in good health.

This chain joins TRBV29-1 and TRBJ1-3; a possible D gene is TRBD1 (5 bases). Germline lookup yields CDR1 SQVTM and CDR2 ANQGSEA. The V end was cut by 6 bases, the J end by 0 bases, with 12 bases between. The CDR3 length is 14 residues. The CDR3 nucleotides read TGCAGCGTCAAAGGGACGGCCTCTGGAAACACCATATATTTT. Translating it yields CSVKGTASGNTIYF.

The chain is built from TRBV15 and TRBJ1-4; possible D gene TRBD1, 5 bases. Trimming removed 3 bases from V and 7 bases from J, with 9 bases in between. The CDR3 runs to 13 residues. Per germline, CDR1 LNHNV and CDR2 YYDKDF (reference sequence). The CDR3 protein is CATSSGRGEKLFF. The CDR3 nucleotides read TGTGCCACCAGCAGTGGAAGGGGTGAAAAACTGTTTTTT.

The genes are TRBV7-2 and TRBJ1-2, with D perhaps TRBD1 (6 bases). The CDR3 extends over 14 amino acids. The V end was cut by 3 bases, the J end by 0 bases, with 8 bases between. CDR1 and CDR2 from the germline V gene are SGHTA and FQGNSA. The CDR3 DNA reads TGTGCCAGCAGCTTCCAGGGGACTAACTATGGCTACACCTTC. It encodes CASSFQGTNYGYTF.

The chain couples TRBV27 to TRBJ2-1; TRBD1 agrees at 7 bases. V lost 3 bases to trimming and J lost 7 bases; unmatched junction nucleotides: 12. CDR3 size: 16 residues. Germline CDR1 is MNHEY and CDR2 is SMNVEV (reference sequence). The CDR3 loop is CASSFADRELTNEQFF. The CDR3, as DNA: TGTGCCAGCAGTTTTGCCGACAGGGAATTAACGAATGAGCAGTTCTTC.

V and J are TRBV19 and TRBJ1-1, with D tentatively TRBD1 (6 bases). This CDR3 spans 12 amino acids. Germline assignment: CDR1 LNHDA and CDR2 SQIVND (reference sequence). Trimming cost V 3 bases and J 8 bases, with 10 bases left between them. DNA for the CDR3: TGTGCCAGTAGTATGGCAGGGGTAGAAGCTTTCTTT. Translating it yields CASSMAGVEAFF.

The chain couples TRBV3-1 to TRBJ2-5; D unresolved. This CDR3 has 14 amino acids. Trimming cost V 2 bases and J 3 bases, with 10 bases left between them. CDR1 LGHDT and CDR2 YNNKEL come from the germline V gene (reference sequence). CDR3 sequence (DNA): TGTGCCAGCAGCCAACCTTCCCGTAAAGAGACCCAGTACTTC. Its translation: CASSQPSRKETQYF.

The sample holds one count of this clonotype. This rearrangement joins TRBV4-1 to TRBJ1-1; D ambiguous. The germline V and J ends were trimmed by 4 bases and 5 bases, with 8 bases remaining between them. The CDR3 has 12 residues. The germline V gene encodes CDR1 MGHRA and CDR2 YSYEKL. CDR3 coding DNA: TGCGCCAGCAGCCCCGAATCAACTGAAGCTTTCTTT. Translation: CASSPESTEAFF.

The chain combines TRBV5-1 with TRBJ1-2; D is undetermined. In germline, CDR1 is SGHRS, CDR2 YFSETQ. This CDR3 contains 14 residues. Trimming left V 4 bases short and J 3 bases short, with 13 bases between. CDR3 DNA: TGCGCCAGCAGCCCGGCCCCTCAGGACTATGGCTACACCTTC. This translates into CASSPAPQDYGYTF.

This clonotype appeared a few times. The chain is built from TRBV20-1 and TRBJ1-5; D may be TRBD1 (6 bases). Trimming took 6 bases from V and 6 from J, leaving 24 bases between them. The V gene's germline CDR1 is DFQATT and CDR2 SNEGSKA (reference sequence). The CDR3 is 16 amino acids. CDR3 residues: CSAYPYLQGSSQPQHF. CDR3 coding DNA: TGCAGTGCCTATCCTTACCTACAGGGATCAAGTCAGCCCCAGCATTTT.

The chain recombines TRBV7-2 with TRBJ1-1, with no clear D. The germline V gene encodes CDR1 SGHTA and CDR2 FQGNSA. Trimming cost V 5 bases and J 7 bases, with 8 bases left between them. This CDR3 region has 11 residues. CDR3 DNA: TGTGCCAGCAGCACGAAGTTTGAAGCTTTCTTT. Protein: CASSTKFEAFF.

The chain links TRBV29-1 to TRBJ1-1; 9 bases map to TRBD1. Losses at the gene ends were 7 bases for V and 11 bases for J; bases not matched to a gene: 5. The V gene's germline CDR1 is SQVTM and CDR2 ANQGSEA. The length of the CDR3 is 10 residues. The CDR3 loop is CSADRGSAFF. The CDR3 coding sequence is TGCAGCGCCGACAGGGGGTCCGCTTTCTTT.

The chain is built from TRBV6-5 and TRBJ2-2; 14 nucleotides match TRBD2. This CDR3 is 19 amino acids long. CDR1 and CDR2 from the germline V gene are MNHEY and SVGAGI. Trimming at V came to 4 bases and at J to 2 bases, leaving 9 bases not matched to a gene. DNA for the CDR3: TGTGCCAGCAGTTCCCCGGGACTAGCGGGGGAATTCAACACCGGGGAGCTGTTTTTT. Residues: CASSSPGLAGEFNTGELFF.

The V gene is TRBV19, the J gene TRBJ1-3; maybe TRBD1 (6 bases). The CDR3 is 14 residues long. V lost 6 bases to trimming and J lost 4 bases, with 13 bases between them. CDR1 and CDR2 from the germline V gene are LNHDA and SQIVND (reference sequence). CDR3 DNA sequence: TGTGCCAGTAGAGCCAGGGGTTCAGGAAACACCATATATTTT. This translates into CASRARGSGNTIYF.

The rearrangement joins TRBV5-1 to TRBJ1-6; 9 nucleotides match TRBD1. Germline V gene lookup returns CDR1 SGHRS and CDR2 YFSETQ. The CDR3 has 16 amino acids. J gave up 8 bases and V 4 bases, and 10 bases lay outside the gene matches. The CDR3 spells CASSAGQGFRDSPLHF. CDR3 nucleotides: TGCGCCAGCAGCGCAGGACAGGGGTTTCGTGATTCACCCCTCCACTTT.

This chain's CDR3 is CASSLAAGRQETQYF. CDR3 coding DNA: TGCGCCAGCAGCTTGGCTGCAGGGCGCCAAGAGACCCAGTACTTC. The chain links TRBV5-1 to TRBJ2-5, with a possible D match to TRBD1 (5 bases). The CDR3 has 15 residues. From germline, CDR1 is SGHRS and CDR2 YFSETQ. The V gene lost 0 bases and the J gene lost 1 base, with 10 bases spanning the gap.

This rearrangement joins TRBV27 to TRBJ2-1, with D hard to call. Germline V lookup: CDR1 MNHEY, CDR2 SMNVEV (reference sequence). V was pared by 9 bases and J by 0 bases, with 9 bases between. The CDR3 runs 13 residues. For the CDR3, the DNA is TGTGCCAGGGCCCCGAGCTCCTACAATGAGCAGTTCTTC. This gives the protein CARAPSSYNEQFF.

V is TRBV28 and J is TRBJ1-5; D might be TRBD1 (6 bases). V was shortened by 7 bases and J by 2 bases, with 15 bases between the two germline ends. The CDR3 totals 15 residues. Per germline, CDR1 MDHEN and CDR2 SYDVKM. The chain's CDR3 is CASTHREKGNQPQHF. The CDR3 DNA reads as TGTGCCAGCACCCACAGGGAGAAAGGCAATCAGCCCCAGCATTTT.

J is TRBJ1-1 and V is TRBV14; D not certain. Germline CDR1 is SGHDN and CDR2 is FVKESK. CDR3 size: 16 residues. Deletions cut 2 bases from V and 1 base from J, with 14 bases between. The CDR3 DNA follows: TGTGCCAGCAGCCAAATCATGTCACCTGGGAACACTGAAGCTTTCTTT. It is translated as CASSQIMSPGNTEAFF.

The V gene is TRBV13, the J gene TRBJ2-3; D is possibly TRBD1 (5 bases). This CDR3 comprises 13 residues. Trimming stripped 11 bases from V and 2 bases from J, with 14 bases between. Per germline, CDR1 PRHDT and CDR2 FYEKMQ (reference sequence). As DNA, the CDR3 is TGTGCCTCCAAAGGGGCGGCCACAGATACGCAGTATTTT. Encoded protein: CASKGAATDTQYF.

The count of this clonotype is one. The V and J genes are TRBV3-1 and TRBJ2-5; 10 bases fit TRBD2. Germline V gene lookup returns CDR1 LGHDT and CDR2 YNNKEL (reference sequence). Trimming took 4 bases from V and 5 from J; bases not matched to a gene: 10. The CDR3 length is 16 residues. CDR3 bases: TGTGCCAGCAGCCTTGGGACTAGCGTGGCCCGGGAGACCCAGTACTTC. Translation gives CASSLGTSVARETQYF.

The count of this clonotype is one. The chain recombines TRBV4-2 with TRBJ1-5; D might be TRBD1 (5 bases). Trimming took 4 bases from V and 8 from J, leaving 12 bases between them. This CDR3 is built from 13 residues. Germline V gene data show CDR1 as LGHNA and CDR2 as YNFKEQ. CDR3 nucleotide sequence: TGTGCCAGCAGCCTAAAGGGGCGGGAGCCCCAGCATTTT. Amino acid sequence: CASSLKGREPQHF.

The CDR3 protein is CSVGQGPYGYTF. In DNA form, the CDR3 reads TGCAGCGTTGGACAGGGGCCCTATGGCTACACCTTC. The chain combines TRBV29-1 with TRBJ1-2; TRBD1 agrees at 8 bases. With 4 bases clipped from V and 4 bases from J, the junction kept 2 bases outside the gene matches. CDR1 SQVTM and CDR2 ANQGSEA come from the germline V gene. This CDR3 spans 12 amino acids.

This chain joins TRBV20-1 and TRBJ2-2; TRBD2 agrees at 8 bases. There are 14 residues in the CDR3. The germline CDR1 and CDR2 sequences are DFQATT and SNEGSKA (reference sequence). V gave up 4 bases and J gave up 6 bases; unmatched junction bases: 7. The CDR3 region is CSAMVAGSPGELFF. The DNA of the CDR3 is TGCAGTGCTATGGTAGCGGGATCCCCCGGGGAGCTGTTTTTT.

J is TRBJ2-2 and V is TRBV7-9; no clear D. This CDR3 has 11 residues. Germline CDR1 and CDR2: SEHNR and FQNEAQ (reference sequence). With 5 bases removed from V and 6 bases from J, the gap between germline ends came to 4 bases. CDR3: CASSRAGELFF. CDR3 nucleotides: TGTGCCAGCAGCCGGGCCGGGGAGCTGTTTTTT.